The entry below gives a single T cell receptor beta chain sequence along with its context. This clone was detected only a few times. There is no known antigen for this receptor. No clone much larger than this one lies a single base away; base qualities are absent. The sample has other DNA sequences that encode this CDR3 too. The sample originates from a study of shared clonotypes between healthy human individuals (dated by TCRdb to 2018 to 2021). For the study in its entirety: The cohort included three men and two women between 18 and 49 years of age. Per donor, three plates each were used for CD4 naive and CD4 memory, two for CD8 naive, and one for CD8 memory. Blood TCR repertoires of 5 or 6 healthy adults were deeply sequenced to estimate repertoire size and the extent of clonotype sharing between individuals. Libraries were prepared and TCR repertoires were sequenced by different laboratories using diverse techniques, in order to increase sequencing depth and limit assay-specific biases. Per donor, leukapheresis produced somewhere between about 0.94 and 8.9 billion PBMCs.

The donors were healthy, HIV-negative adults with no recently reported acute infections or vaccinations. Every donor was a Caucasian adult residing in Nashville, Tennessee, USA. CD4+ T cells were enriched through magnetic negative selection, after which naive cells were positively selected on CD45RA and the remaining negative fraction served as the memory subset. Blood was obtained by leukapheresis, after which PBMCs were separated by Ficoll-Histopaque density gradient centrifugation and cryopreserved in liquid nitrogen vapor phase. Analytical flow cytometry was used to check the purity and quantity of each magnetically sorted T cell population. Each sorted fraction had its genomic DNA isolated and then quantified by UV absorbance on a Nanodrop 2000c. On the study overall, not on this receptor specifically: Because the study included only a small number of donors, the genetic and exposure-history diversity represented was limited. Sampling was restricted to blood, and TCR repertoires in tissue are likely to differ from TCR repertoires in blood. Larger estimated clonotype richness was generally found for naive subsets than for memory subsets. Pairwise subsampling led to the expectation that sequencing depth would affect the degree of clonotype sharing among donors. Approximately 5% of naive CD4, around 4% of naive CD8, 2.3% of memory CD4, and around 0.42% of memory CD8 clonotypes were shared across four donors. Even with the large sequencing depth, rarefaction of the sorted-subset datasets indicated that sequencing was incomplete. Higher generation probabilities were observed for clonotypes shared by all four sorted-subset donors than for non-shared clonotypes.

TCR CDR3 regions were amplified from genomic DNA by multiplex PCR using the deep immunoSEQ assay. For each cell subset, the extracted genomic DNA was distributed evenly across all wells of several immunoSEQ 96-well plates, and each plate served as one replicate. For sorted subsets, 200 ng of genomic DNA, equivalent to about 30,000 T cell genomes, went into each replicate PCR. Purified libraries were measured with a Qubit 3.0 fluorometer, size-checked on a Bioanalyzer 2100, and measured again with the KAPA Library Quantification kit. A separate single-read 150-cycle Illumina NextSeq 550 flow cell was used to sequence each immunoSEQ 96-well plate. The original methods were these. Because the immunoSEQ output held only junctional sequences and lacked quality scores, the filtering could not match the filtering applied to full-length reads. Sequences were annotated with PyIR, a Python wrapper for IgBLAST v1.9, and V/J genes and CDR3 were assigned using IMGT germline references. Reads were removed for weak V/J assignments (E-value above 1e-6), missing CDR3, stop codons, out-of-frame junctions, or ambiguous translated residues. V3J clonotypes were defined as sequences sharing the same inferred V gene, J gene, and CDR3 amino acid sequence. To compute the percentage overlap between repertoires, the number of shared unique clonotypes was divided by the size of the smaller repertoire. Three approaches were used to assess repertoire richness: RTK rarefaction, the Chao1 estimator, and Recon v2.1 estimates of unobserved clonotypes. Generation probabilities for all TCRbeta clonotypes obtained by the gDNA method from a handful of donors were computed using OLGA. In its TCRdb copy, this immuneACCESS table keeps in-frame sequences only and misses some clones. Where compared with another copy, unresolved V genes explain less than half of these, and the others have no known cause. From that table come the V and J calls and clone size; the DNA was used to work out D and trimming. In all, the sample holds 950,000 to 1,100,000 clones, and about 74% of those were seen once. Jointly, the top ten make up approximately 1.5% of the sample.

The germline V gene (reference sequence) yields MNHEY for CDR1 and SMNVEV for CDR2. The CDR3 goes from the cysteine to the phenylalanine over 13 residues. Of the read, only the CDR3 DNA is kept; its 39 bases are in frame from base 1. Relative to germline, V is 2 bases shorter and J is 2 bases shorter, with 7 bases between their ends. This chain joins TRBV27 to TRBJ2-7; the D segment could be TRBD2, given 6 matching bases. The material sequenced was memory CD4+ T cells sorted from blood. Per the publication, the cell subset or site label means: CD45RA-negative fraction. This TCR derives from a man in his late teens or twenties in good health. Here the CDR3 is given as CASSLAGPYEQYF. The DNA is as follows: TGTGCCAGCAGTTTAGCGGGACCCTACGAGCAGTACTTC.